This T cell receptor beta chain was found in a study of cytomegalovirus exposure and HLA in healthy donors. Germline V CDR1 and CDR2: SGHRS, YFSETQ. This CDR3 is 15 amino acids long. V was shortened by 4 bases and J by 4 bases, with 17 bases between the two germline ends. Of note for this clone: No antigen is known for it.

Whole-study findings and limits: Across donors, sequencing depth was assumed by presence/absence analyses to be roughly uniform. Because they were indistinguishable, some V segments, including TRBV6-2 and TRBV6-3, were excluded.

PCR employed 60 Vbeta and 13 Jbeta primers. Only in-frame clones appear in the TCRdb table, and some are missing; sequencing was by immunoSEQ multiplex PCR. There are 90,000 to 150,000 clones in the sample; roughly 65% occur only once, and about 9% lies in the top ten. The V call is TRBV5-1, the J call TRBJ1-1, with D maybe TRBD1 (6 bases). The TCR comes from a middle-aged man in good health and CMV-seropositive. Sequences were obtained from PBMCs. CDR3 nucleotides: TGCGCCAGCAGCCTCGGGGGGGCTCCGGGCACTGAAGCTTTCTTT. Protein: CASSLGGAPGTEAFF.